A single sample gave rise to the 8 T cell receptor beta chains below, sequenced in a study of T cells in Graves' hyperthyroidism and ophthalmopathy. TCR beta CDR3 sequences were amplified from RNA transcripts. The HTBI primer set was used in a first-round RT-PCR of the TCR CDR3. TCRdb reanalysed the multiplex PCR reads using MiXCR and keeps one entry per CDR3 protein. Of 370,000 or so distinct CDR3 sequences listed, 13% are singletons. What was sequenced was blood. Receptors originate from a man aged 25 to 40 with Graves' hyperthyroidism that later progressed to Graves' ophthalmopathy.

Only a few counts were recorded for this clonotype. This chain joins TRBV24-1 and TRBJ2-1; D might be TRBD1 (6 bases). The CDR3 is 17 residues long. Germline V CDR1 and CDR2: KGHDR, SFDVKD. V gave up 3 bases and J gave up 10 bases, with 24 bases separating them. The CDR3: CATSDRFLTGKGWEQFF. The CDR3 DNA reads TGTGCCACCAGTGATAGGTTTCTCACAGGGAAGGGATGGGAGCAGTTCTTC.

The CDR3 sequence: CASSFSGHADEQYF. The CDR3 region has the DNA TGTGCCAGCAGTTTTAGCGGACACGCAGACGAGCAGTACTTC. The chain employs TRBV6-1 and TRBJ2-7, with D maybe TRBD2 (6 bases). The CDR3 runs 14 residues. Germline CDR1 and CDR2: MNHNS and SASEGT. V lost 5 bases and J lost 5, with 16 bases in between.

The chain links TRBV4-2 to TRBJ2-1; D gene ambiguous. The CDR3 totals 14 residues. Looked up from germline, CDR1 is LGHNA and CDR2 is YNFKEQ. The V gene lost 1 base and the J gene lost 10 bases, with 14 bases spanning the gap. The CDR3 loop reads CASSQGPDPGEQFF. For the CDR3, the DNA is TGTGCCAGCAGCCAAGGTCCGGACCCCGGGGAGCAGTTCTTC.

The V and J genes are TRBV20-1 and TRBJ2-4; no definite D call. Trimming removed 1 base at V and 0 bases at J, with 4 bases between. The CDR3 runs to 13 residues. The germline V gene has CDR1 DFQATT and CDR2 SNEGSKA (reference sequence). The CDR3 sequence: CSARALAKNIQYF. As DNA, the CDR3 is TGCAGTGCTAGAGCACTAGCCAAAAACATTCAGTACTTC.

In its sample, this clonotype was seen many times. The J gene is TRBJ2-2, the V gene TRBV12-3 or TRBV12-4; D may be TRBD2 (5 bases). V gave up 6 bases and J gave up 2 bases, with 10 bases separating them. The CDR3 loop spans 14 amino acids. CDR3 region: CASSSGENTGELFF. The DNA of the CDR3 is TGTGCCAGCAGCTCCGGGGAAAACACCGGGGAGCTGTTTTTT.

At least ten counts were recorded for this clonotype. V and J are TRBV5-1 and TRBJ1-1, with unresolved D. Between the trimmed V and J ends, which lost 1 base and 12 bases, there was a span of 19 bases. Germline CDR1 and CDR2: SGHRS and YFSETQ. The CDR3 is made up of 14 amino acids. The CDR3 nucleotides read TGCGCCAGCAGCTTGTCGGGCAGCCTGTTGAGGCCTTTCTTT. This encodes CASSLSGSLLRPFF.

This clonotype was observed many times. V and J are TRBV6-1 and TRBJ1-5, with 7 bases fitting TRBD1. In germline, CDR1 is MNHNS, CDR2 SASEGT. The CDR3 is 13 amino acids. V lost 7 bases and J lost 9; bases outside the gene matches: 9. The CDR3 DNA sequence: TGTGCCAGCACGGACAGGACGATCGGGCCCCAGCATTTT. Translation: CASTDRTIGPQHF.

The chain uses TRBV6-1 and TRBJ1-1, with D perhaps TRBD1 (6 bases). The CDR3 sequence is 13 residues long. V was trimmed by 7 bases and J by 3 bases, leaving 12 bases between them. Germline lookup yields CDR1 MNHNS and CDR2 SASEGT. CDR3 bases: TGTGCCAGCAACCAGGGGTGGGACACTGAAGCTTTCTTT. It is translated as CASNQGWDTEAFF.